This T cell receptor beta chain emerged from a study of T cell responses to AZD1222 COVID-19 vaccine. This clone has only one observation. Its matching antigen is unknown. Study results and caveats: Reports indicate that nearly half of spike-specific TCRs are directed at unmutated variant regions.

Germline V gives CDR1 SGHTA, CDR2 FQGNSA. Trimming removed 4 bases at V and 4 bases at J, with 14 bases between. This CDR3 comprises 14 residues. Generated by immunoSEQ multiplex PCR, the TCRdb table keeps only in-frame clones and is missing some. The sample shows roughly 120,000 clones, 90% to 95% of them seen only once. The TCR was taken from an adult in good health. The rearrangement joins TRBV7-2 to TRBJ2-7, with D maybe TRBD1 (6 bases). Sequenced material: peripheral blood, taken on day 0 of AZD1222 vaccination. The CDR3, as DNA: TGTGCCAGCAGCTACGGGACATCGGAATACGAGCAGTACTTC. Translated, it gives CASSYGTSEYEQYF.